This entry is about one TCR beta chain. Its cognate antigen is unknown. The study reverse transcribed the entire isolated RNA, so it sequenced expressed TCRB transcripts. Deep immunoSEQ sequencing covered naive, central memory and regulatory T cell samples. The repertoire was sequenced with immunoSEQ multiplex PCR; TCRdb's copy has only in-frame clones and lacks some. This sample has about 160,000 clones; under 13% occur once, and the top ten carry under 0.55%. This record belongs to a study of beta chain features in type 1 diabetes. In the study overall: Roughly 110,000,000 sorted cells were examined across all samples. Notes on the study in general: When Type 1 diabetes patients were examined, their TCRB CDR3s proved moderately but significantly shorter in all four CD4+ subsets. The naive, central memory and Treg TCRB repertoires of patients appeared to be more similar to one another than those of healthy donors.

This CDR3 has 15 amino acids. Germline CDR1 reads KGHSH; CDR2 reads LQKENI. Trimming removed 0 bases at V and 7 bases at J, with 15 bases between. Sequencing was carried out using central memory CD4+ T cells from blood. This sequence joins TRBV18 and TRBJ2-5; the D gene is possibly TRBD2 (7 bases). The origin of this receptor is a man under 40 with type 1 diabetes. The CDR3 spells CASSPPYGGQLTQYF. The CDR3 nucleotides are TGTGCCAGCTCACCACCGTACGGGGGGCAGTTGACCCAGTACTTC.